Below, 6 T cell receptor beta chains from the same sample are listed, as sequenced in a study of T cells expressing NK-cell markers. No DNA is given; TCRdb re-called the 5' RACE reads and lists each CDR3 protein once. Here the sample table reports about 160,000 distinct CDR3 sequences. The sample comprised blood T cells: a sorted CD56 or NKG2C T cell subset, CD4+ or CD8+ T cells, or bulk PBMC T cells (not recorded which). The receptors here all came from a woman aged 18-70 years in good health.

CDR3 loop: CASALWASTDTQYF. V usage is TRBV5-1 and J usage is TRBJ2-3; TCRdb's D gene call, TRBD2, goes unchecked for lack of DNA. The CDR3 totals 14 residues. Germline V lookup: CDR1 SGHRS, CDR2 YFSETQ.

The chain joins TRBV7-2 to TRBJ1-1. The CDR3 is made up of 13 amino acids. Germline-derived CDR1 and CDR2 are SGHTA and FQGNSA. The CDR3 spells CASSATWNTEAFF.

V usage is TRBV15 and J usage is TRBJ1-5. Germline V lookup: CDR1 LNHNV, CDR2 YYDKDF (reference sequence). The CDR3 has 14 amino acids. CDR3 amino acids: CATSRDLDGQPQHF.

CDR3 amino acids: CASRDSGFTDTQYF. The chain uses TRBV7-2 and TRBJ2-3; TCRdb reports TRBD2, a call that lacks DNA to check it against. Germline CDR1 SGHTA, CDR2 FQGNSA. The CDR3 has 14 amino acids. Looking up the rest from reference TRBV7-2 and TRBJ2-3 gives the full variable domain: GAGVSQSPSNKVTEKGKDVELRCDPISGHTALYWYRQSLGQGLEFLIYFQGNSAPDKSGLPSDRFSAERTGGSVSTLTIQRTQQEDSAVYLCASRDSGFTDTQYFGPGTRLTVL.

The chain joins TRBV20-1 to TRBJ1-2. CDR1 is DFQATT and CDR2 is SNEGSKA in the germline V gene (reference sequence). CDR3 length: 14 residues. The CDR3 region is CSAGPTFGNYGYTF.

The chain employs TRBV5-1 and TRBJ2-1; absent DNA, TCRdb's TRBD1 call cannot be checked. The germline V gene encodes CDR1 SGHRS and CDR2 YFSETQ. The CDR3 has 14 amino acids. This CDR3 is CASSRDATYNEQFF.